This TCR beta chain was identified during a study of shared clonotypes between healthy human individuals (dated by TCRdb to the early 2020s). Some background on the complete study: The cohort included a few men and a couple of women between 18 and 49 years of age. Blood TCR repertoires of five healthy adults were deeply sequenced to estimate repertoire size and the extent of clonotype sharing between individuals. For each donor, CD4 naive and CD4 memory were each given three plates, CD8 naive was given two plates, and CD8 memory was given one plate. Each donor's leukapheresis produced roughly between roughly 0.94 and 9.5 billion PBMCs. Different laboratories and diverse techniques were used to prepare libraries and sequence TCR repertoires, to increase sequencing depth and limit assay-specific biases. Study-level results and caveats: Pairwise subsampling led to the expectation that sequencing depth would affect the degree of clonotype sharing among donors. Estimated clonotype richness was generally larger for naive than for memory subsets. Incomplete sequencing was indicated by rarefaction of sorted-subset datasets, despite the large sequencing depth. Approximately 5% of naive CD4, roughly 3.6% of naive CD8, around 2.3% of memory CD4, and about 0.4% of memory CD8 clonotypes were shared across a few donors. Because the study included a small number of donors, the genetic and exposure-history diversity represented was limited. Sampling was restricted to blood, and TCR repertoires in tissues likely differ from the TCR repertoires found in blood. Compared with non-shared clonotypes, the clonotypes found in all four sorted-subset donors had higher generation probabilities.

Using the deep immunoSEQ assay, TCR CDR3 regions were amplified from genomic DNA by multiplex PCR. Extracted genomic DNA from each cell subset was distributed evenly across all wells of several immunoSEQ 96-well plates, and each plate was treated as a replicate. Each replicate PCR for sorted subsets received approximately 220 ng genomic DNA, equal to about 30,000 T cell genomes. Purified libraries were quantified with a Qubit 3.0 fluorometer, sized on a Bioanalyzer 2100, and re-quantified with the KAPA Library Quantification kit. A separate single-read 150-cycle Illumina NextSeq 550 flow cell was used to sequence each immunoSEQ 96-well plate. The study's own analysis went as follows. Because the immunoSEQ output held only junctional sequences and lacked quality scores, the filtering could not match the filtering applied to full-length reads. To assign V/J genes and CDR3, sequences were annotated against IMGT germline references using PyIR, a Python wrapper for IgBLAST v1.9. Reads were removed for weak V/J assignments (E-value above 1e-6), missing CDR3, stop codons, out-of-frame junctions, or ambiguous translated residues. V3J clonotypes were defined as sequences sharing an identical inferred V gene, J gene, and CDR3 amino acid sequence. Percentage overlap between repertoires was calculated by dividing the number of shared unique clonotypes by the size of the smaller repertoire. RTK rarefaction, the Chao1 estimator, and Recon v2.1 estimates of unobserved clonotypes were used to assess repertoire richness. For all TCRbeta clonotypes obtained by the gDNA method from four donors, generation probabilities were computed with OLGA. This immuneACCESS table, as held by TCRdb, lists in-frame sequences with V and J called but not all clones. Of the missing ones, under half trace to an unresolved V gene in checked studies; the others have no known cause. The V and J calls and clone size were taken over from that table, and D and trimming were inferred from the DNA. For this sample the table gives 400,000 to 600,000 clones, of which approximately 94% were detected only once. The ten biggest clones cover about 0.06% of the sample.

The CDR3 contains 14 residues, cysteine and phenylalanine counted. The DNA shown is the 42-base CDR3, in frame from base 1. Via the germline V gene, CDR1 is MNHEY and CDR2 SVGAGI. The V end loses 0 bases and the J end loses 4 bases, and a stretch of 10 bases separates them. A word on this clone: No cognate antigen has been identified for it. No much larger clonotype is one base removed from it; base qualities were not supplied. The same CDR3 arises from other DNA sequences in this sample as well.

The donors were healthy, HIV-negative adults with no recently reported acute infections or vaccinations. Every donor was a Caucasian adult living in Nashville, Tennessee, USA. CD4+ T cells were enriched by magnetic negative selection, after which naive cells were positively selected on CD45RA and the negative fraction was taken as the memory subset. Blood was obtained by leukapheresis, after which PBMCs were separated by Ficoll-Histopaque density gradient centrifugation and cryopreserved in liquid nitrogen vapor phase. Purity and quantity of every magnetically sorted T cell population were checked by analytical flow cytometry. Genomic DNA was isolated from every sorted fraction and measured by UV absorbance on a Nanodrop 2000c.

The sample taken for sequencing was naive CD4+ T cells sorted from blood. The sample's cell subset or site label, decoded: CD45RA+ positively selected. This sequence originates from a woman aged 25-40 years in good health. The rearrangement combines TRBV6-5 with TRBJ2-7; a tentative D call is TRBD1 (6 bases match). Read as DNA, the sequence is TGTGCCAGCAGTTACTCGACGAGGGGGTACGAGCAGTACTTC. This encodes CASSYSTRGYEQYF.